Listed below are T cell receptor beta chains from one sample, sequenced in a study of immune cell composition in non-small cell lung cancer. The table came from immunoSEQ multiplex PCR; TCRdb's copy has only in-frame clones and leaves some out. The sample lists 5,500 to 7,500 clones; approximately 77% were seen once. The material sequenced was non-adjacent lung tissue. The source of these receptors is a human donor with non-small cell lung cancer. The CDR3 runs from the conserved cysteine through the conserved F or W. A D gene is named only where the DNA matches it firmly. Size is omitted from some rows. Given values are once, few, many or a class for expanded clones.

TRBV6-1,NA,few,TRBJ1-5,TGTGCCAGCAGTGAGGCGGCAGGGTGGCAGCCCCAGCATTTT,CASSEAAGWQPQHF
TRBV9,NA,NA,TRBJ2-1,TGTGCCAGCAGCGTATCCACGCCAGGTGACAATGAGCAGTTCTTC,CASSVSTPGDNEQFF
TRBV11-2,NA,once,TRBJ2-4,TGTGCCAGCAGCTTCTTACCTACAGGTTCCAAAAACATTCAGTACTTC,CASSFLPTGSKNIQYF
TRBV9,NA,few,TRBJ1-1,TGTGCCAGCAGCGCTCGACAGAACACTGAAGCTTTCTTT,CASSARQNTEAFF
TRBV7-9,NA,few,TRBJ1-1,TGTGAAACCGATGGGGGGAGGGCCATGAACACTGAAGCTTTCTTT,CETDGGRAMNTEAFF
TRBV19,TRBD1,NA,TRBJ1-5,TGTGCCAGTACTATTGGGACAGGGAGGCGGGAGCCCCAGCATTTT,CASTIGTGRREPQHF
TRBV19,TRBD2,NA,TRBJ2-7,TGTGCCAGTAGTAGGACTAGCGGGAGAAGAGCCTACGAGCAGTACTTC,CASSRTSGRRAYEQYF
TRBV19,TRBD1,NA,TRBJ2-7,TGTGCCAGCCGGGGACAGGTCTCCTACGAGCAGTACTTC,CASRGQVSYEQYF
TRBV2,TRBD1,NA,TRBJ1-1,TGTGCCATCAGGGACAGGGGGAACACTGAAGCTTTCTTT,CAIRDRGNTEAFF
TRBV9,NA,NA,TRBJ2-3,TGTGCCAGCAGCGTAGGAGAGGATACGCAGTATTTT,CASSVGEDTQYF
TRBV27,NA,NA,TRBJ2-4,TGTGCCAGCAGTTTAGGGAAGGGGACACTTAACATTCAGTACTTC,CASSLGKGTLNIQYF
TRBV28,TRBD1,NA,TRBJ2-7,TGTGCCAGCAGTTCCCCTCAGGACAGGGGCGAGCAGTACTTC,CASSSPQDRGEQYF
TRBV5-4,NA,NA,TRBJ2-5,TGTGCCAGCAGTACGATAGGGCGGGGGCGGAGTCAAGAGACCCAGTACTTC,CASSTIGRGRSQETQYF
TRBV6-6,TRBD1,few,TRBJ1-5,TGTGCCAGCACCGAGCAGGGGGTAGGACAGCCCCAGCATTTT,CASTEQGVGQPQHF
TRBV7-2,NA,NA,TRBJ2-2,TGTGCCAGCAGCTTACTCTTAGGAGGGAACACCGGGGAGCTGTTTTTT,CASSLLLGGNTGELFF
TRBV6-6,TRBD1,NA,TRBJ1-2,TGTGCCAGCGCCGGGACAGGGGCGGACTATGGCTACACCTTC,CASAGTGADYGYTF